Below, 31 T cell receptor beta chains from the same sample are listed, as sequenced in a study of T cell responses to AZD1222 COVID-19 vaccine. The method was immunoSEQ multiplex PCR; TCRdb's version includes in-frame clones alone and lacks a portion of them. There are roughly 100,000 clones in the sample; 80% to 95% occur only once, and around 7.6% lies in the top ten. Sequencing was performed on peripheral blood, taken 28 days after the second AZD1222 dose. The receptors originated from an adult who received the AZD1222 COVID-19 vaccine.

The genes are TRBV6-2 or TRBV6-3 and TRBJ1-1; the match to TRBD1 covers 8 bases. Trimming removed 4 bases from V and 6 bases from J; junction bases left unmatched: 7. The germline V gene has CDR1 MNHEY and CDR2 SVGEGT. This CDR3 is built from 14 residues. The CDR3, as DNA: TGTGCCAGCAGTTGGGACAGGCCTCGGGCTGAAGCTTTCTTT. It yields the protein CASSWDRPRAEAFF.

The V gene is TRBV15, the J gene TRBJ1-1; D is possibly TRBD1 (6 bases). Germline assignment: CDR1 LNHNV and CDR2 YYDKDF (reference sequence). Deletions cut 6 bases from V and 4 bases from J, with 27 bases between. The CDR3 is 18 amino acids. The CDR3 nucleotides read TGTGCCACCAGGAGCAATCGGGACATGAGGTTTCGGAGCACTGAAGCTTTCTTT. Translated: CATRSNRDMRFRSTEAFF.

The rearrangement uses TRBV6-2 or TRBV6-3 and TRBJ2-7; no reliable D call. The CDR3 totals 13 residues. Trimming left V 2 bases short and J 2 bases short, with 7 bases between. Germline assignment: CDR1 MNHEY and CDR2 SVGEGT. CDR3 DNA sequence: TGTGCCAGCAGTTACGAGAGTGCCTACGAGCAGTACTTC. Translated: CASSYESAYEQYF.

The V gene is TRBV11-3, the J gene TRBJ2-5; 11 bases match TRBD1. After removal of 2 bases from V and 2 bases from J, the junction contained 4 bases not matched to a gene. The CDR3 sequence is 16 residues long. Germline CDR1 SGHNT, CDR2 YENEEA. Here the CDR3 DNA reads TGTGCCAGCAGCTTATCGTGGGACAGGGGGCAAGAGACCCAGTACTTC. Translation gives CASSLSWDRGQETQYF.

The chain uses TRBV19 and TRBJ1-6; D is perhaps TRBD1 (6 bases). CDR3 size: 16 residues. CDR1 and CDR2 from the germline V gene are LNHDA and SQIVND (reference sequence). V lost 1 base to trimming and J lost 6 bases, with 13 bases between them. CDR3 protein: CASSIASGQPNSPLHF. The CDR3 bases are TGTGCCAGTAGTATAGCTTCGGGACAACCTAATTCACCCCTCCACTTT.

CDR3 nucleotides: TGTGCCAGCAGTGCAGAGACCCACGAGCAGTACTTC. This encodes CASSAETHEQYF. The J gene is TRBJ2-7, the V gene TRBV12-3 or TRBV12-4; D is unresolved. The CDR3 runs 12 residues. V was trimmed by 5 bases and J by 5 bases, leaving 10 bases between them.

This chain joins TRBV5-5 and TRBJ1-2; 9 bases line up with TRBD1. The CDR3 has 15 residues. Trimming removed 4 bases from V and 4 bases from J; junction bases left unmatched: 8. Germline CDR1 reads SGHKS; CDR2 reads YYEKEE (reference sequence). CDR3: CASSPGQGMSYGYTF. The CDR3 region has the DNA TGTGCCAGCAGCCCGGGACAGGGTATGTCCTATGGCTACACCTTC.

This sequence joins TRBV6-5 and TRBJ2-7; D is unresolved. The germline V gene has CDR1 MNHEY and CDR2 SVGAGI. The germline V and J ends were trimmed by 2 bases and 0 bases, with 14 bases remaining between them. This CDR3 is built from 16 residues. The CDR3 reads CASSYNRPDNSYEQYF. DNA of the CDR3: TGTGCCAGCAGTTACAATAGACCCGATAACTCCTACGAGCAGTACTTC.

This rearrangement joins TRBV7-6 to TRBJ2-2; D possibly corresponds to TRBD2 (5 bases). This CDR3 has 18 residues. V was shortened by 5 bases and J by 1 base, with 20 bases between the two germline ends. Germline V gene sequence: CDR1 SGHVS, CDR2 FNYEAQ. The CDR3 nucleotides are TGTGCCAGCAGCCCAAACCCCGGACGGGGAAAGAACACCGGGGAGCTGTTTTTT. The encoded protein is CASSPNPGRGKNTGELFF.

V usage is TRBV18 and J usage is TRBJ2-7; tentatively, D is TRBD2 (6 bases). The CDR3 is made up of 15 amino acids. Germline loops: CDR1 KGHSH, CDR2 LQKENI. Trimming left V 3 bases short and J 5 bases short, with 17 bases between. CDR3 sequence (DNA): TGTGCCAGCTCACCCGGGGCGGGGCGATTGGACGAGCAGTACTTC. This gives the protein CASSPGAGRLDEQYF.

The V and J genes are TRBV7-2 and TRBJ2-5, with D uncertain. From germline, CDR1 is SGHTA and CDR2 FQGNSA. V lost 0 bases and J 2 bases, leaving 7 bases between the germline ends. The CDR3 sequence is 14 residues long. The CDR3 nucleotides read TGTGCCAGCAGCTTAGCGGGTAGGCAAGAGACCCAGTACTTC. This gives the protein CASSLAGRQETQYF.

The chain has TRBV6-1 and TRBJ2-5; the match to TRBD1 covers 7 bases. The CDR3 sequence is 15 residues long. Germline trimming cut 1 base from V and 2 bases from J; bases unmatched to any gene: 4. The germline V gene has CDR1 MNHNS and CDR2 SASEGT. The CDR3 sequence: CASSEDRGNQETQYF. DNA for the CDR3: TGTGCCAGCAGTGAAGACAGGGGAAATCAAGAGACCCAGTACTTC.

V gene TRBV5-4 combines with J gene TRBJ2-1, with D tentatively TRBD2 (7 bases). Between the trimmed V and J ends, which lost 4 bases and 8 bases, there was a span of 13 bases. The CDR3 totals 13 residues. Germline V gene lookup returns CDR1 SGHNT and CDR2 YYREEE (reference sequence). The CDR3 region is CASSLGGQDEQFF. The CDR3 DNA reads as TGTGCCAGCAGCCTCGGGGGGCAGGATGAGCAGTTCTTC.

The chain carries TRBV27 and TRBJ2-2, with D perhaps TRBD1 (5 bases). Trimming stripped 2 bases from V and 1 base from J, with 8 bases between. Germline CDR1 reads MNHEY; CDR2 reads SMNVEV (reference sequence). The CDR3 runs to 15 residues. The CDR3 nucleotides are TGTGCCAGCAGTTTACTAGACAGGAACACCGGGGAGCTGTTTTTT. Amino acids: CASSLLDRNTGELFF.

Written as DNA, the CDR3 is TGTGCCAGCAGCCTTGGACAGGTAGGCGAGCAGTACTTC. It translates to CASSLGQVGEQYF. The chain carries TRBV7-9 and TRBJ2-7; 7 bases line up with TRBD1. The CDR3 is 13 amino acids. Germline assignment: CDR1 SEHNR and CDR2 FQNEAQ (reference sequence). V dropped 5 bases and J dropped 6; count of bases not matched to a gene: 7.

The chain's CDR3 is CASSYGGGDTEAFF. The CDR3 nucleotides read TGTGCCAGCAGTTACGGGGGCGGAGACACTGAAGCTTTCTTT. The gene calls are TRBV6-2 or TRBV6-3 and TRBJ1-1, with D perhaps TRBD1 (6 bases). Deletions cut 2 bases from V and 3 bases from J, with 10 bases between. The CDR3 runs 14 residues. Germline V gives CDR1 MNHEY, CDR2 SVGEGT.

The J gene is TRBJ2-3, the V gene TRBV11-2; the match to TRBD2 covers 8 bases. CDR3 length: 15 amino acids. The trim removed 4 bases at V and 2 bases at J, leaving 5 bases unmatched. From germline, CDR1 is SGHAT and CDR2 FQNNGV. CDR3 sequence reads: CASSSLAAPTDTQYF. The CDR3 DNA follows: TGTGCCAGCAGCTCACTAGCGGCGCCCACAGATACGCAGTATTTT.

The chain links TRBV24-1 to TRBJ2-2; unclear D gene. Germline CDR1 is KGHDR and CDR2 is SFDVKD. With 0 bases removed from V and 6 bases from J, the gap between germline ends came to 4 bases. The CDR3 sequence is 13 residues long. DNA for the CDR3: TGTGCCACCAGTGATTTGTACTCCGGGGAGCTGTTTTTT. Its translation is CATSDLYSGELFF.

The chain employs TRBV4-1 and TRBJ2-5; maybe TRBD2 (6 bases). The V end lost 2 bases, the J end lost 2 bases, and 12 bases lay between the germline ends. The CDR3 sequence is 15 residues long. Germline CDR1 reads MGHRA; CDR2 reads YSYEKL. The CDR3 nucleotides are TGCGCCAGCAGCCAAATACTCGGGACTCAAGAGACCCAGTACTTC. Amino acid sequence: CASSQILGTQETQYF.

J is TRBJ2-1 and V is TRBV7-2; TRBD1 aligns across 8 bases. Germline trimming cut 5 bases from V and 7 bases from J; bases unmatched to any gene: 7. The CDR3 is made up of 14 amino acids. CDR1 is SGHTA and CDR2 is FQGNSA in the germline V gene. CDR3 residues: CASSRRQGRNEQFF. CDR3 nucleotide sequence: TGTGCCAGCAGCCGGAGACAGGGGAGAAATGAGCAGTTCTTC.

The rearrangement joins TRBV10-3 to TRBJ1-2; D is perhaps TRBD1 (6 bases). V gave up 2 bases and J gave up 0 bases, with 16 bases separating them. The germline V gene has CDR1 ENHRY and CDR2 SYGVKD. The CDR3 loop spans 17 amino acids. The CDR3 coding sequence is TGTGCCATCAGTGAGCCAACAGGGACCGGATCTAACTATGGCTACACCTTC. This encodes CAISEPTGTGSNYGYTF.

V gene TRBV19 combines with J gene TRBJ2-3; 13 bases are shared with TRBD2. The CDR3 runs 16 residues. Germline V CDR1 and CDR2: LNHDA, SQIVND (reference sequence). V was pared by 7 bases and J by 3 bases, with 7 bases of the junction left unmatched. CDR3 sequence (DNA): TGTGCCAGTAACCCACTAGCGGGGGGGCGTACAGATACGCAGTATTTT. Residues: CASNPLAGGRTDTQYF.

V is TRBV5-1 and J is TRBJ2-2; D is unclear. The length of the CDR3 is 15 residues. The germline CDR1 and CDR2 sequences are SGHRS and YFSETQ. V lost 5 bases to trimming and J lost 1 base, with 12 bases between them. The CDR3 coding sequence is TGCGCCAGCAGTTTACCGACGGGGAACACCGGGGAGCTGTTTTTT. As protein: CASSLPTGNTGELFF.

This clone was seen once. CDR3: CASSLYWADTQYF. CDR3 sequence (DNA): TGTGCCAGCAGCTTGTACTGGGCAGATACGCAGTATTTT. The chain links TRBV5-6 to TRBJ2-3, with no clear D. The CDR3 extends over 13 amino acids. Trimming took off 1 base at V and 4 bases at J, with 7 bases between the two ends. CDR1 and CDR2 (germline): SGHDT, YYEEEE.

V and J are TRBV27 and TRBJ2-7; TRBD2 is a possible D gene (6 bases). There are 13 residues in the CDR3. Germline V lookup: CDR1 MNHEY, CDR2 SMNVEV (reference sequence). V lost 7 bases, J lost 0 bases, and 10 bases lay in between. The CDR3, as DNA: TGTGCCAGCAAAGCGGGTTCCTCCTACGAGCAGTACTTC. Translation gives CASKAGSSYEQYF.

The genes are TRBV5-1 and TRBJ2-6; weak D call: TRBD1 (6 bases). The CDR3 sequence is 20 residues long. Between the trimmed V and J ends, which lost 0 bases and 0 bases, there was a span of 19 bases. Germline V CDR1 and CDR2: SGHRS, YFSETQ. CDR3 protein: CASSLDLIGTRYSGANVLTF. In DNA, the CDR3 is TGCGCCAGCAGCTTGGACCTCATAGGGACACGCTACTCTGGGGCCAACGTCCTGACTTTC. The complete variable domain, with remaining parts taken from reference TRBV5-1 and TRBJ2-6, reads KAGVTQTPRYLIKTRGQQVTLSCSPISGHRSVSWYQQTPGQGLQFLFEYFSETQRNKGNFPGRFSGRQFSNSRSEMNVSTLELGDSALYLCASSLDLIGTRYSGANVLTFGAGSRLTVL.

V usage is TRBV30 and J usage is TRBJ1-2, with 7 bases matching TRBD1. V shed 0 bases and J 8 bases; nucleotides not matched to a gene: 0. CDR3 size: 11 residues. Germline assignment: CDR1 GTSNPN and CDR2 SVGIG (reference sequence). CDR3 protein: CAWSVQGGYTF. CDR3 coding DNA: TGTGCCTGGAGTGTACAGGGGGGCTACACCTTC.

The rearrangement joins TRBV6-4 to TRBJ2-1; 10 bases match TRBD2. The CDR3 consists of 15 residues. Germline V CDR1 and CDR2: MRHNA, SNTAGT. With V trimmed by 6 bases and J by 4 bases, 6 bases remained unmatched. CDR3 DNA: TGTGCCAGCAGACTAATAGCGGGGGGTTACAATGAGCAGTTCTTC. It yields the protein CASRLIAGGYNEQFF.

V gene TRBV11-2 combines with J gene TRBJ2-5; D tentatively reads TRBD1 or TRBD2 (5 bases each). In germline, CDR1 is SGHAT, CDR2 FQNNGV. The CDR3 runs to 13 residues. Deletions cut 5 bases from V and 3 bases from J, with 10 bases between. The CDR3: CASSLGGKETQYF. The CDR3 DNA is TGTGCCAGCAGCCTTGGGGGAAAAGAGACCCAGTACTTC. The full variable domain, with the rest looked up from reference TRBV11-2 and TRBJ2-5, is EAGVAQSPRYKIIEKRQSVAFWCNPISGHATLYWYQQILGQGPKLLIQFQNNGVVDDSQLPKDRFSAERLKGVDSTLKIQPAKLEDSAVYLCASSLGGKETQYFGPGTRLLVL.

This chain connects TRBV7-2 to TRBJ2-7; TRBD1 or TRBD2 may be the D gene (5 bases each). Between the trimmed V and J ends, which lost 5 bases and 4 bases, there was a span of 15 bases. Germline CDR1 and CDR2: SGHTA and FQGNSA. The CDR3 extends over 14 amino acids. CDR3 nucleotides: TGTGCCAGCAGCCCTAACCCGGGGCTATACGAGCAGTACTTC. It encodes CASSPNPGLYEQYF.

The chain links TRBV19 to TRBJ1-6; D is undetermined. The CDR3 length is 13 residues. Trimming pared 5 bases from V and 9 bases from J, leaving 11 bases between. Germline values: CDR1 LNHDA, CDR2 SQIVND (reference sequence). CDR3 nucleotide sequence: TGTGCCAGTAGTCCCGGGAACGGTTCACCCCTCCACTTT. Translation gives CASSPGNGSPLHF. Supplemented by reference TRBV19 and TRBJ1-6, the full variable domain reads DGGITQSPKYLFRKEGQNVTLSCEQNLNHDAMYWYRQDPGQGLRLIYYSQIVNDFQKGDIAEGYSVSREKKESFPLTVTSAQKNPTAFYLCASSPGNGSPLHFGNGTRLTVT.